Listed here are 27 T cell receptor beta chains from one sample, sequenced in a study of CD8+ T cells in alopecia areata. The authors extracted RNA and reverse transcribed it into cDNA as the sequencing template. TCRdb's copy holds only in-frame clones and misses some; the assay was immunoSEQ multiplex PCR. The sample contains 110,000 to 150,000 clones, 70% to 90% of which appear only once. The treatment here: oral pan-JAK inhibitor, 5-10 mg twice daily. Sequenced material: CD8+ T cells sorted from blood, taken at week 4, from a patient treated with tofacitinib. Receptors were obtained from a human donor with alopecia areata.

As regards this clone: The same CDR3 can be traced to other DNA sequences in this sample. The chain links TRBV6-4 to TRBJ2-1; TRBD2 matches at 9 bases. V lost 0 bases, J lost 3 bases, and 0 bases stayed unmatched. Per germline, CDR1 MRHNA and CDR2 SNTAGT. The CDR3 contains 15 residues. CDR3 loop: CASSDSAGGYNEQFF. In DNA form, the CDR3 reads TGTGCCAGCAGTGACTCAGCGGGGGGCTACAATGAGCAGTTCTTC.

In DNA, the CDR3 is TGTGCCAGCAGCTTTGCGGGGGGTCCCCTAGCCAAAAACATTCAGTACTTC. It codes for CASSFAGGPLAKNIQYF. The rearrangement links TRBV7-9 to TRBJ2-4; TRBD2 matches 8 bases. Germline-derived CDR1 and CDR2 are SEHNR and FQNEAQ (reference sequence). The length of the CDR3 is 17 residues. After removal of 3 bases from V and 0 bases from J, the junction contained 7 bases not matched to a gene. Full variable domain (remainder filled in from reference TRBV7-9 and TRBJ2-4): DTGVSQNPRHKITKRGQNVTFRCDPISEHNRLYWYRQTLGQGPEFLTYFQNEAQLEKSRLLSDRFSAERPKGSFSTLEIQRTEQGDSAMYLCASSFAGGPLAKNIQYFGAGTRLSVL.

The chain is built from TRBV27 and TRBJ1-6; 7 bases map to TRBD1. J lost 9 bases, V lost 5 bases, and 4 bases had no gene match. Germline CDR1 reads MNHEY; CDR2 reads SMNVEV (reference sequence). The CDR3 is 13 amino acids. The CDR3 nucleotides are TGTGCCAGCAGTACTACAGGGGTTTCACCCCTCCACTTT. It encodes CASSTTGVSPLHF.

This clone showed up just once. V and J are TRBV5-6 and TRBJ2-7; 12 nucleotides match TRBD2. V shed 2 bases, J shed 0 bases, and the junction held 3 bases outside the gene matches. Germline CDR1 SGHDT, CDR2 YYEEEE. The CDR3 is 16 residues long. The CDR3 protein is CASSLLAGGSSYEQYF. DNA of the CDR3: TGTGCCAGCAGCTTACTAGCGGGGGGCTCCTCCTACGAGCAGTACTTC.

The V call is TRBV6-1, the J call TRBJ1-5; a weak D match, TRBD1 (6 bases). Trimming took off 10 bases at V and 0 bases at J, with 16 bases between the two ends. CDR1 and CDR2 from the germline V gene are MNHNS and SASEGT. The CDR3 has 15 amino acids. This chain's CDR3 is CATGRGINSNQPQHF. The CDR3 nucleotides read TGTGCCACAGGAAGGGGGATAAATAGCAATCAGCCCCAGCATTTT.

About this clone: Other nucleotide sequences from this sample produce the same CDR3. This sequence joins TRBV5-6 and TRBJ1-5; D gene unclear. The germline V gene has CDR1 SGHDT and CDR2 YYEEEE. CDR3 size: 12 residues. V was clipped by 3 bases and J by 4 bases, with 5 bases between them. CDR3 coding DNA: TGTGCCAGCAGCTACAGTAATCAGCCCCAGCATTTT. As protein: CASSYSNQPQHF.

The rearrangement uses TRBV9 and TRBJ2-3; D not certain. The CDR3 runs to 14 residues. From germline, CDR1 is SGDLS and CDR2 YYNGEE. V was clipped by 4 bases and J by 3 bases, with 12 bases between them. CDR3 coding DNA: TGTGCCAGCAGCCCCTCCGGCCGTACAGATACGCAGTATTTT. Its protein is CASSPSGRTDTQYF.

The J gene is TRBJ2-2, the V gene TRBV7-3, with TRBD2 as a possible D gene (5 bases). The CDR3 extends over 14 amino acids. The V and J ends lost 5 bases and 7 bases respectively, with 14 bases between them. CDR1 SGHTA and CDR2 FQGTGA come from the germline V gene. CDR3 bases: TGTGCCAGCAGCCCCGGGGTCTTCGTCGGGGAGCTGTTTTTT. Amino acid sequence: CASSPGVFVGELFF.

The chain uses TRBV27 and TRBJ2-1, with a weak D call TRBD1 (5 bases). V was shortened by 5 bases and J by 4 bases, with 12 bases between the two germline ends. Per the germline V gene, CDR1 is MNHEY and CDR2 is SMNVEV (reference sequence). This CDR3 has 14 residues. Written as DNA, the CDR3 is TGTGCCAGCAGTAGGGGAACAGCTTACAATGAGCAGTTCTTC. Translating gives CASSRGTAYNEQFF.

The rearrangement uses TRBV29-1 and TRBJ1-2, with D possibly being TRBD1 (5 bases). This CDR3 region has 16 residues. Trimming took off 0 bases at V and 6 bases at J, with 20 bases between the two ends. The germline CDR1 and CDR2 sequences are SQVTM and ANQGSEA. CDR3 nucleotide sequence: TGCAGCGTTGAAGATCGAAGACAGAGGAAGAACGATGGCTACACCTTC. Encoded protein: CSVEDRRQRKNDGYTF.

CDR3 nucleotides: TGTGCCAGCAGTTACCCCGGGAGGGGTGAGACCCAGTACTTC. The encoded protein is CASSYPGRGETQYF. V gene TRBV6-5 combines with J gene TRBJ2-5, with 8 positions matching TRBD2. The V and J ends lost 2 bases and 5 bases, in that order; junction bases with no gene match: 4. The CDR3 extends over 14 amino acids. Germline-derived CDR1 and CDR2 are MNHEY and SVGAGI.

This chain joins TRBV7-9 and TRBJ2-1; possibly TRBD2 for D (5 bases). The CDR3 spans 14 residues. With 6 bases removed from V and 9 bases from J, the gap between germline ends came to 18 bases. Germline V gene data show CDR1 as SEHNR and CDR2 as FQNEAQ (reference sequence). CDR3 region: CASSFSELSSEQFF. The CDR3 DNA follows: TGTGCCAGCAGTTTTAGCGAACTTTCGAGTGAGCAGTTCTTC.

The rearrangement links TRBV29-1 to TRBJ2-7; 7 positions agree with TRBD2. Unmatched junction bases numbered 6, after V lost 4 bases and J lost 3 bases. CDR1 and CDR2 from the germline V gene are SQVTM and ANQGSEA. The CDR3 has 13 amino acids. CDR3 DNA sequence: TGCAGCGTTGTGGGGACTAAGGTCTACGAGCAGTACTTC. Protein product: CSVVGTKVYEQYF.

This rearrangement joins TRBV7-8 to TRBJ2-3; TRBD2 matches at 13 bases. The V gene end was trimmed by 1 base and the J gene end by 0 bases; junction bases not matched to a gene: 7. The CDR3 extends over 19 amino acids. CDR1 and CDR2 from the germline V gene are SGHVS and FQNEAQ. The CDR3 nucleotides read TGTGCCAGCAGCTTAGGACTAGCGGGAGGCTATCCTAGCACAGATACGCAGTATTTT. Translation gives CASSLGLAGGYPSTDTQYF.

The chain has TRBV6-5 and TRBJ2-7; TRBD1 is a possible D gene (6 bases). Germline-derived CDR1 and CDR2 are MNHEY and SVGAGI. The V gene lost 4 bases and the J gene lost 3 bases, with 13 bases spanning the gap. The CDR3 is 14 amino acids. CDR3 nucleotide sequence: TGTGCCAGCAGTTCCACCGGGACAATCTACGAGCAGTACTTC. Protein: CASSSTGTIYEQYF.

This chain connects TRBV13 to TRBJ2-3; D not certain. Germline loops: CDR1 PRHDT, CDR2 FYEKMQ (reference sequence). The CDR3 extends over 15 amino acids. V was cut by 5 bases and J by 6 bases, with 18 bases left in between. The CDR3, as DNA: TGTGCCAGCAGCACCCGGGCCCGAGGCGAGGATACGCAGTATTTT. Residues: CASSTRARGEDTQYF.

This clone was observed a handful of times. The CDR3 loop is CAWNRDVGELFF. Here the CDR3 DNA reads TGTGCCTGGAATCGGGACGTCGGGGAGCTGTTTTTT. The V gene is TRBV30, the J gene TRBJ2-2, with D perhaps matching TRBD1 or TRBD2 (5 bases each). The CDR3 runs to 12 residues. The V end was cut by 4 bases, the J end by 7 bases, with 10 bases between. Germline V gene sequence: CDR1 GTSNPN, CDR2 SVGIG (reference sequence).

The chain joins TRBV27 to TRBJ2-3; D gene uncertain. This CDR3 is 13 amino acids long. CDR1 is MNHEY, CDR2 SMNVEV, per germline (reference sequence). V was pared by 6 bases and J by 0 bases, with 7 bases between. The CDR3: CASRSVSTDTQYF. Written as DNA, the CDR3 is TGTGCCAGCAGATCCGTTAGCACAGATACGCAGTATTTT.

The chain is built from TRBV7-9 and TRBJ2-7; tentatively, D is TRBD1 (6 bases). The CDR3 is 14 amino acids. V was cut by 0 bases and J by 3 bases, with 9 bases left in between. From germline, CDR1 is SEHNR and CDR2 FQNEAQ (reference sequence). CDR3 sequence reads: CASSLAGGGYEQYF. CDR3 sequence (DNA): TGTGCCAGCAGCTTAGCAGGGGGTGGCTACGAGCAGTACTTC.

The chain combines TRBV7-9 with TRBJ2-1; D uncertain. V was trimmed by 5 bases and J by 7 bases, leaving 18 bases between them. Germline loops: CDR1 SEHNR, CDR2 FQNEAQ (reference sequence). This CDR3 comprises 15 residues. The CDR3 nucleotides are TGTGCCAGCAGCGGTCCGGGTAAAGAAAGAAATGAGCAGTTCTTC. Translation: CASSGPGKERNEQFF.

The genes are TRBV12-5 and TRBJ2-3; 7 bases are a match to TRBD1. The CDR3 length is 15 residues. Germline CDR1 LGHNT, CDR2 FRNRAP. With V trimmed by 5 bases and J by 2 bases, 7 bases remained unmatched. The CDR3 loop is CASGPRDRDTDTQYF. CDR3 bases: TGTGCTAGTGGTCCCCGGGACAGAGACACAGATACGCAGTATTTT.

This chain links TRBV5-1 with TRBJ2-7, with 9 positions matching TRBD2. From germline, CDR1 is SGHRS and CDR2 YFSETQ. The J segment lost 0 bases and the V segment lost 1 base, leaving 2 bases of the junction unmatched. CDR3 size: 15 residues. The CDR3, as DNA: TGCGCCAGCAGCTTGCGGACTAGCGCCTCCTACGAGCAGTACTTC. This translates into CASSLRTSASYEQYF. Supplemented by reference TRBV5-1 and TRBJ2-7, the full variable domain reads KAGVTQTPRYLIKTRGQQVTLSCSPISGHRSVSWYQQTPGQGLQFLFEYFSETQRNKGNFPGRFSGRQFSNSRSEMNVSTLELGDSALYLCASSLRTSASYEQYFGPGTRLTVT.

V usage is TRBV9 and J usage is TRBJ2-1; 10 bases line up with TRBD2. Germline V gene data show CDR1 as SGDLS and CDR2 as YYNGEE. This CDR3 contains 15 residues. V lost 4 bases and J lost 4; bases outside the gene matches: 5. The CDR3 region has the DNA TGTGCCAGCAGCACCGGGACTAGCGCATACAATGAGCAGTTCTTC. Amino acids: CASSTGTSAYNEQFF.

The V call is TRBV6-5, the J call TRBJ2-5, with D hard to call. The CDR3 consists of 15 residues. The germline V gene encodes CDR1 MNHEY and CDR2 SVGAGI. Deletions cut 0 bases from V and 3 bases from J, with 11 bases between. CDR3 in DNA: TGTGCCAGCAGTTACTCGATGTCCACGGAAGAGACCCAGTACTTC. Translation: CASSYSMSTEETQYF.

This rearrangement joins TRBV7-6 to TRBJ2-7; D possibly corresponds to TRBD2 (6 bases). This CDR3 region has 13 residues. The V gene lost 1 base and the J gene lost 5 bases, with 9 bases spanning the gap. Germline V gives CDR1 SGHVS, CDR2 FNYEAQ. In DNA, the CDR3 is TGTGCCAGCAGCTTAGGGGACTTGAACGAGCAGTACTTC. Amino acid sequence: CASSLGDLNEQYF.

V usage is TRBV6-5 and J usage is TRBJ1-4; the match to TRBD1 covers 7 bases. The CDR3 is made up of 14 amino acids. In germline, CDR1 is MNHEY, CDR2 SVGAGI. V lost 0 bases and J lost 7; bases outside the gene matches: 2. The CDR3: CASSYSRTGEKLFF. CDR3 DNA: TGTGCCAGCAGTTACTCAAGGACAGGTGAAAAACTGTTTTTT.

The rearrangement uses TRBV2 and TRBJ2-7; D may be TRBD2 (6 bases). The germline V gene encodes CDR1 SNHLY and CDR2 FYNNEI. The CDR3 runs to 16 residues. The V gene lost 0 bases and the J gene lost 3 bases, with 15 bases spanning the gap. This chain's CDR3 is CASSEAPAGSGYEQYF. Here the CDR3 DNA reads TGTGCCAGCAGTGAAGCTCCCGCGGGGTCGGGCTACGAGCAGTACTTC.